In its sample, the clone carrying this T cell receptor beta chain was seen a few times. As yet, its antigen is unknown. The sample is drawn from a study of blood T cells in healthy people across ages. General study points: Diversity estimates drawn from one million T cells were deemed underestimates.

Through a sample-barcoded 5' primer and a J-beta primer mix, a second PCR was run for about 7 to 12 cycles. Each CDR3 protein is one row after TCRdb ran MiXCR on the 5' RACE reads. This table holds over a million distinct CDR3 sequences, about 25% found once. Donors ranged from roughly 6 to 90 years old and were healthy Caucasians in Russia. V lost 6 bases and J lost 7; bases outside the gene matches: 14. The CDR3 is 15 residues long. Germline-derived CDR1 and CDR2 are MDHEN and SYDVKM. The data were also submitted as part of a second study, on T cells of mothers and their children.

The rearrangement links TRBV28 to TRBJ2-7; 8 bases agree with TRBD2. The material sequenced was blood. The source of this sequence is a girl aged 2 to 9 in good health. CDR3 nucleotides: TGTGCCAGCAGCCCCCCGGGACTAGGATATGGGGAGCAGTACTTC. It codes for CASSPPGLGYGEQYF.